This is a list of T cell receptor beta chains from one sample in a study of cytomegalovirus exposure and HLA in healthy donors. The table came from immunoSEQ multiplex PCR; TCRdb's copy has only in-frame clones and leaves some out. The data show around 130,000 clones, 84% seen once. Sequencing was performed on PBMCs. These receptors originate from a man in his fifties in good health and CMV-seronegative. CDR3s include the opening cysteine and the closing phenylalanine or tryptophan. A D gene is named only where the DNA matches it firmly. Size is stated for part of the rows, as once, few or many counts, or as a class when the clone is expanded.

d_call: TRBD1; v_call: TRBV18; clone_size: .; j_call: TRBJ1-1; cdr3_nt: TGTGCCAGCTCACTCCGACAGGGGGCCAATGAAGCTTTCTTT; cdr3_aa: CASSLRQGANEAFF
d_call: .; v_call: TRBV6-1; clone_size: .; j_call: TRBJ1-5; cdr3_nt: TGTGCCAGCAGTGAAGCGGGCAGAAATAGCAATCAGCCCCAGCATTTT; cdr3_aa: CASSEAGRNSNQPQHF
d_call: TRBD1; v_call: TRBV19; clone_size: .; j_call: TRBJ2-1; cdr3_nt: TGTGCCCGACAGGGGCCCTACAATGAGCAGTTCTTC; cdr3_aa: CARQGPYNEQFF
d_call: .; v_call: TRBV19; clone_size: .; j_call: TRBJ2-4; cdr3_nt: TGTGCCAGTAACCCCACAGGGAGCGGCATTCAGTACTTC; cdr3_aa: CASNPTGSGIQYF
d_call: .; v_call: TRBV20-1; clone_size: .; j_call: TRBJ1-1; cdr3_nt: TGCAGTTGGCAGGCTAACACTGAAGCTTTCTTT; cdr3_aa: CSWQANTEAFF
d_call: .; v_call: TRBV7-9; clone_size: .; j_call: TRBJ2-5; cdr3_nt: TGTGCCAGCAGCCTTCAAGAGACCCAGTACTTC; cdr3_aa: CASSLQETQYF
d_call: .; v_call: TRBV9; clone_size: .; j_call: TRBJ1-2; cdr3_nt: TGTGCCAGCAGCGTAGAGGGAGGGGCGAGTGGCTACACCTTC; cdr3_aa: CASSVEGGASGYTF
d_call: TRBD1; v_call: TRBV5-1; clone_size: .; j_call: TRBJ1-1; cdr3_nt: TGCGCCAGCAGCCCGGGACAGGGGAACACTGAAGCTTTCTTT; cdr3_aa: CASSPGQGNTEAFF
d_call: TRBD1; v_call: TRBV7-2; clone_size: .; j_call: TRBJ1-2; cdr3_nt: TGTGCCAGCAGCCCGGGACAGACCTATGGCTACACCTTC; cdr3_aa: CASSPGQTYGYTF
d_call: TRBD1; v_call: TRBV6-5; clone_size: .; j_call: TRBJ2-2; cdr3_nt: TGTGCCAGCAGGAGACAGGGGCCGAACACCGGGGAGCTGTTTTTT; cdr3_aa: CASRRQGPNTGELFF
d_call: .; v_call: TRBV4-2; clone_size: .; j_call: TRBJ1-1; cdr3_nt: TGTGCCAGCAGCCAAGAGAGCCGAGAGCGGGACACTGAAGCTTTCTTT; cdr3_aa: CASSQESRERDTEAFF
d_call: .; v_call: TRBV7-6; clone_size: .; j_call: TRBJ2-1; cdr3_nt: TGTGCCAGCAGCTTAGGCCTGACTAGGGCCGGTGAGCAGTTCTTC; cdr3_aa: CASSLGLTRAGEQFF
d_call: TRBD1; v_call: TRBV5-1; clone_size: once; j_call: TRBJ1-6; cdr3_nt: TGCGCCAGCAGCTTGGGGGACAGGGGTAACTCACCCCTCCACTTT; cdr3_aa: CASSLGDRGNSPLHF
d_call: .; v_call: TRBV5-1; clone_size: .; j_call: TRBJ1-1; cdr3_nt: TGCGCCAGCTCGCCACCTACAGGGATCCAGCCGGCTTTCTTT; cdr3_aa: CASSPPTGIQPAFF
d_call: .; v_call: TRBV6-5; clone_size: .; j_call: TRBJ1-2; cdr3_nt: TGTGCCAGCAGTACCACGACACAGGGCTACACCTTC; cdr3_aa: CASSTTTQGYTF
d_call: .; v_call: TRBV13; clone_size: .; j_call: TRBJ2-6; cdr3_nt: TGTGCCAGCAGCCCCCCATCTGGGGCCAACGTCCTGACTTTC; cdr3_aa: CASSPPSGANVLTF
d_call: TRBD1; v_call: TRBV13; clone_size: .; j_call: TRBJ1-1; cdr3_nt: TGTGCCAGCAGCGCCTTCACAGGGGGCACTGAAGCTTTCTTT; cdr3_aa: CASSAFTGGTEAFF
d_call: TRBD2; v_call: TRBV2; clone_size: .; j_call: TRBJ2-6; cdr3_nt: TGTGCCAGCAGTGGGGAGGGCTCTGGGGCCAACGTCCTGACTTTC; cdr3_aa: CASSGEGSGANVLTF
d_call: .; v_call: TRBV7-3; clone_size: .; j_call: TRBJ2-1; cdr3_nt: TGTGCCAGCAGCTTAGACGGGTCTTGGAATGAGCAGTTCTTC; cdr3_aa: CASSLDGSWNEQFF
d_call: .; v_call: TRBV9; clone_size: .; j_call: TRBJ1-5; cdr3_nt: TGTGCCAGCAGCCTTGGAGATAGCAATCAGCCCCAGCATTTT; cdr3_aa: CASSLGDSNQPQHF
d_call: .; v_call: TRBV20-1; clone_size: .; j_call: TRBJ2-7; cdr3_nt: TGCAGTGCTAGATCTACGAGCATGCAGTACTTC; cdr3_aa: CSARSTSMQYF
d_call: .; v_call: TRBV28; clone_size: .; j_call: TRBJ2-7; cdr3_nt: TGTGCCAGCAGTTTGTCGACAGGACTCTCCTACGAGCAGTACTTC; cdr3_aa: CASSLSTGLSYEQYF
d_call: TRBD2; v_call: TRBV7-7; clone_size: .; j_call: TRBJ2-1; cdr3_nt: TGTGCTAGCAGCTTAGCCGTTACTAGCGGGGGGGTCGAGGAGCAGTTCTTC; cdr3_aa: CASSLAVTSGGVEEQFF
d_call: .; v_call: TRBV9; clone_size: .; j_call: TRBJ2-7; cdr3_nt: TGTGCCAGCAGCGTAGGAGGTAGCTCCTACGAGCAGTACTTC; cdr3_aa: CASSVGGSSYEQYF
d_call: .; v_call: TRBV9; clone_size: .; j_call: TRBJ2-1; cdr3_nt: TGTGCCAGCAGCGTAGTAGGAGGGGACTACAATGAGCAGTTCTTC; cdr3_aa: CASSVVGGDYNEQFF